This T cell receptor (beta chain) was identified during a study of blood T cells in healthy people across ages. This clonotype was recorded a few times. The CDR3 sequence is 13 residues long. Trimming cost V 4 bases and J 0 bases; bases outside gene matches: 2. CDR1 and CDR2 (germline): DFQATT, SNEGSKA (reference sequence). Isolating PBMCs gave at least 6 million of these cells per sample. For the second PCR, which ran for 7 to 11 cycles, a sample-barcoded 5' primer and a J-beta primer mix were used. TCRdb redid the calling of the 5' RACE reads with MiXCR, one entry per CDR3 protein. The repertoire holds 600,000 to 850,000 distinct CDR3 sequences, with around a quarter as singletons. These data are also associated with another study on T cells of mothers and their children.

The chain links TRBV20-1 to TRBJ1-2; 7 bases match TRBD1. This receptor was identified in a boy aged 5-17 years in good health. Sequenced sample: blood. CDR3 region: CSATDRANYGYTF. CDR3 nucleotide sequence: TGCAGTGCTACCGACAGGGCTAACTATGGCTACACCTTC.